These T cell receptor beta chains were read from a single sample in a study of T cells in Graves' hyperthyroidism and ophthalmopathy. Via MiXCR, TCRdb re-called the multiplex PCR reads, giving one row per CDR3 protein. The sample carries more than 300,000 distinct CDR3 sequences, about 15% recorded once. Material: blood. These receptors originate from a woman aged 55-69 years with Graves' hyperthyroidism. The CDR3 runs from the conserved cysteine through the conserved F or W. D genes are given only for firm matches.

v_call	d_call	cdr3_aa
TRBV2	NA	CAIWDFSYEQYF
TRBV24-1	NA	CATSVGSLGELFF
TRBV11-3	NA	CASSHPQGITDTQYF
TRBV15	NA	CATSRIAALENGYTF
TRBV6-2/TRBV6-3	TRBD1	CASFLGTANQPQHF
TRBV20-1	TRBD1	CSASRTGENTEAFF
TRBV7-2	NA	CASSPQTAYNTEAFF
TRBV6-1	TRBD2	CASSQRTSGRAGRETQYF
TRBV12-3/TRBV12-4	NA	CASSLGVVGQETQYF
TRBV5-1	NA	CASSSDTGGTEAFF
TRBV27	TRBD2	CASSLSGSAGGSYEQYF
TRBV19	TRBD1	CASSLRDRVETQYF
TRBV4-2	NA	CASSQLGWEGSDTHQETQYF
TRBV9	TRBD1	CASSVDRGPTDTQYF
TRBV12-3/TRBV12-4	NA	CASSFGQDYGYTF
TRBV12-3/TRBV12-4	TRBD1	CASSPMTGVDDVSGYTF
TRBV12-3/TRBV12-4	TRBD2	CASSPLRLAGEETQYF
TRBV10-2	TRBD2	CASSEGPRLLAGAFYEQYF
TRBV5-4	NA	CASSQKKSGDYGYTF
TRBV19	NA	CASSITGLTYKQYF
TRBV12-3/TRBV12-4	NA	CASSLGGLGGRNEKLFF
TRBV20-1	NA	CSARSGESGDNEQFF
TRBV4-1	NA	CASSQSRGGGELFF
TRBV5-1	TRBD1	CASSLGRLGQGNYGYTF
TRBV18	NA	CASSSPLGGNQPQHF
TRBV19	NA	CASLRTAGFLAEAFF
TRBV24-1	TRBD2	CATSDSGLAGGNNEQFF
TRBV19	NA	CASMGFGGAYYNEQFF
TRBV28	TRBD2	CASSSPYSGSGTGELFF
TRBV19	NA	CASSIGWTEAFF
TRBV20-1	NA	CSAPPAGGAGELFF
TRBV3-1	NA	CASSQRSSQETQYF
TRBV6-1	NA	CASSRTGLNQPQHF
TRBV28	NA	CASSLSERAAYGYTF
TRBV6-9	NA	CASSYRAWGGYGYTF
TRBV6-2/TRBV6-3	NA	CASSYSGVGKNIQYF
TRBV10-3	NA	CAISGGDSYNEQFF
TRBV5-1	TRBD1	CASSFGTAGNTIYF
TRBV27	NA	CASSLSRGDSYEQYF
TRBV24-1	TRBD2	CATSQSVAGGPYEQFF
TRBV20-1	TRBD2	CSARDLAGRVNEQFF
TRBV6-1	NA	CASITAGTLLSSYNSPLHF
TRBV7-2	TRBD2	CASSLNLREGEQYF
TRBV29-1	NA	CSVETWGRDSYEQYF
TRBV27	TRBD1	CASSSTGGRSEKLFF
TRBV29-1	NA	CSVDGEVSYEQYF
TRBV6-1	NA	CASSGRIASYTDTQYF
TRBV20-1	TRBD2	CSAQGGRIDEQFF
TRBV5-1	NA	CASSLGQANQETQYF